These T cell receptor beta chains were read from a single sample in a study of blood T cell repertoires in COVID-19. Repertoires were generated with immunoSEQ multiplex PCR, while TCRdb's copy carries only in-frame clones and drops some. The table records approximately 200,000 clones, roughly four fifths of them present only once. The sample taken for sequencing was peripheral blood. These receptors were collected from a woman aged 30 to 39 with acute or convalescent COVID-19. Both conserved end residues are trimmed from each CDR3. Fields, in order: CDR3 protein, J gene, clone size, V gene, D gene. D genes are given only for firm matches. Only some rows state a clone size, as once, few, many or a class for expanded clones.

CDR3 protein: ASSDLGGGTNEQF; J gene: TRBJ2-1; clone size: -; V gene: TRBV27; D gene: TRBD2
CDR3 protein: ASSLEILSGELF; J gene: TRBJ2-2; clone size: -; V gene: TRBV5-1; D gene: -
CDR3 protein: ASKPTEAGTQY; J gene: TRBJ2-5; clone size: -; V gene: TRBV19; D gene: -
CDR3 protein: ATSRGTHNEKLF; J gene: TRBJ1-4; clone size: -; V gene: TRBV15; D gene: -
CDR3 protein: ASSLTRGSETQY; J gene: TRBJ2-5; clone size: -; V gene: TRBV7-2; D gene: -
CDR3 protein: ASSYKDKVQEQY; J gene: TRBJ2-7; clone size: -; V gene: TRBV5-8; D gene: -
CDR3 protein: ASSRSIAGPNTGELF; J gene: TRBJ2-2; clone size: once; V gene: TRBV14; D gene: TRBD2
CDR3 protein: ASSRELTEAF; J gene: TRBJ1-1; clone size: -; V gene: TRBV12-3/TRBV12-4; D gene: -
CDR3 protein: ASSLGGQVNQPQH; J gene: TRBJ1-5; clone size: -; V gene: TRBV7-8; D gene: TRBD1
CDR3 protein: ASSLGTGLSGNTIY; J gene: TRBJ1-3; clone size: -; V gene: TRBV11-2; D gene: TRBD1
CDR3 protein: ATSRDFADEAF; J gene: TRBJ1-1; clone size: -; V gene: TRBV15; D gene: -
CDR3 protein: ASSDGLPNSPLH; J gene: TRBJ1-6; clone size: -; V gene: TRBV6-4; D gene: -
CDR3 protein: ASSFIQGSSTEAF; J gene: TRBJ1-1; clone size: -; V gene: TRBV7-2; D gene: -
CDR3 protein: ASTRQGNNYGYT; J gene: TRBJ1-2; clone size: -; V gene: TRBV6-5; D gene: TRBD1
CDR3 protein: ASSAGLAGGLQETQY; J gene: TRBJ2-5; clone size: -; V gene: TRBV19; D gene: TRBD2
CDR3 protein: ATSRGDRGVAEAF; J gene: TRBJ1-1; clone size: few; V gene: TRBV15; D gene: TRBD1
CDR3 protein: ASSQDGGWMDGYT; J gene: TRBJ1-2; clone size: -; V gene: TRBV4-3; D gene: -
CDR3 protein: SVERGGYGYT; J gene: TRBJ1-2; clone size: -; V gene: TRBV29-1; D gene: -
CDR3 protein: ASSLQGRGRPLH; J gene: TRBJ1-6; clone size: -; V gene: TRBV28; D gene: -
CDR3 protein: ASREGGQLYNEQF; J gene: TRBJ2-1; clone size: -; V gene: TRBV6-1; D gene: TRBD1
CDR3 protein: ASSQVGQGRDYEQY; J gene: TRBJ2-7; clone size: -; V gene: TRBV3-1/TRBV3-2; D gene: TRBD1
CDR3 protein: ASRDRVRVNTEAF; J gene: TRBJ1-1; clone size: once; V gene: TRBV10-2; D gene: TRBD1
CDR3 protein: ASSQDRTGGGNIQY; J gene: TRBJ2-4; clone size: many; V gene: TRBV4-2; D gene: -
CDR3 protein: ASSSSADSGANVLT; J gene: TRBJ2-6; clone size: -; V gene: TRBV7-3; D gene: -
CDR3 protein: ASSFQGLDNEKLF; J gene: TRBJ1-4; clone size: -; V gene: TRBV5-1; D gene: -
CDR3 protein: ASSFWGTSDEQF; J gene: TRBJ2-1; clone size: many; V gene: TRBV7-8; D gene: TRBD2
CDR3 protein: ASRRGGVSSGNTIY; J gene: TRBJ1-3; clone size: -; V gene: TRBV9; D gene: -
CDR3 protein: AIGGYAYEQY; J gene: TRBJ2-7; clone size: -; V gene: TRBV10-3; D gene: -
CDR3 protein: ASEALKDNNYGYT; J gene: TRBJ1-2; clone size: -; V gene: TRBV9; D gene: -
CDR3 protein: ASRGSGNYGYT; J gene: TRBJ1-2; clone size: once; V gene: TRBV27; D gene: -
CDR3 protein: ASMAGHEQF; J gene: TRBJ2-1; clone size: -; V gene: TRBV19; D gene: -
CDR3 protein: ASSLIQNTEAF; J gene: TRBJ1-1; clone size: once; V gene: TRBV12-3/TRBV12-4; D gene: -
CDR3 protein: ASSLTRDYEQY; J gene: TRBJ2-7; clone size: few; V gene: TRBV12-3/TRBV12-4; D gene: -
CDR3 protein: ASSAGGGDQETQY; J gene: TRBJ2-5; clone size: -; V gene: TRBV9; D gene: TRBD2
CDR3 protein: ASSPLRDYGYT; J gene: TRBJ1-2; clone size: few; V gene: TRBV18; D gene: -
CDR3 protein: SVGEGTPNQPQH; J gene: TRBJ1-5; clone size: -; V gene: TRBV29-1; D gene: -
CDR3 protein: ASSSDRRNSPLH; J gene: TRBJ1-6; clone size: few; V gene: TRBV7-9; D gene: -
CDR3 protein: ASSVAGTVTPGNEKLF; J gene: TRBJ1-4; clone size: -; V gene: TRBV9; D gene: TRBD1
CDR3 protein: ASSFSGGSGYT; J gene: TRBJ1-2; clone size: -; V gene: TRBV7-9; D gene: TRBD1
CDR3 protein: ASSPISGTHYEQY; J gene: TRBJ2-7; clone size: -; V gene: TRBV19; D gene: TRBD2
CDR3 protein: ASSELAGRINEQF; J gene: TRBJ2-1; clone size: -; V gene: TRBV6-1; D gene: TRBD2
CDR3 protein: ASSYTQRVQETQY; J gene: TRBJ2-5; clone size: -; V gene: TRBV6-6; D gene: -
CDR3 protein: ASLAWRTGGKGSYNEQF; J gene: TRBJ2-1; clone size: -; V gene: TRBV7-8; D gene: TRBD1
CDR3 protein: ASSLPGVEAF; J gene: TRBJ1-1; clone size: -; V gene: TRBV12-3/TRBV12-4; D gene: -
CDR3 protein: ASSQAREFSDTQY; J gene: TRBJ2-3; clone size: -; V gene: TRBV4-2; D gene: -
CDR3 protein: ASSSYRVSIY; J gene: TRBJ1-3; clone size: -; V gene: TRBV28; D gene: -
CDR3 protein: ASSQDRSGRAVEQF; J gene: TRBJ2-1; clone size: -; V gene: TRBV4-2; D gene: TRBD2
CDR3 protein: ATSRGTAKETQY; J gene: TRBJ2-5; clone size: -; V gene: TRBV24-1; D gene: TRBD1
CDR3 protein: ASSLFSGASGTQY; J gene: TRBJ2-5; clone size: -; V gene: TRBV27; D gene: -
CDR3 protein: ASSPRTGQEKLF; J gene: TRBJ1-4; clone size: -; V gene: TRBV11-1; D gene: TRBD1
CDR3 protein: ASTDGQGAYEQY; J gene: TRBJ2-7; clone size: few; V gene: TRBV7-8; D gene: TRBD1
CDR3 protein: ASNNLGFNYGYT; J gene: TRBJ1-2; clone size: -; V gene: TRBV11-1; D gene: -
CDR3 protein: ANLQQGRGNIQY; J gene: TRBJ2-4; clone size: -; V gene: TRBV24-1; D gene: -
CDR3 protein: ASSLGGTENSPLH; J gene: TRBJ1-6; clone size: -; V gene: TRBV5-1; D gene: TRBD1
CDR3 protein: ASSYSRRTSGHNEQF; J gene: TRBJ2-1; clone size: -; V gene: TRBV6-2/TRBV6-3; D gene: TRBD2
CDR3 protein: ASNSGTGVRANEKLF; J gene: TRBJ1-4; clone size: -; V gene: TRBV3-1/TRBV3-2; D gene: TRBD1